The next 2 T cell receptor beta chains were all read from a single sample in a study of CD8+ T cells in alopecia areata. In each case, RNA was isolated and then reverse transcribed into cDNA as the sequencing template. The repertoire was sequenced with immunoSEQ multiplex PCR; TCRdb's copy has only in-frame clones and lacks some. Of more than 200,000 clones listed, roughly 69% are singletons. Sequenced here: CD4+ T cells sorted from blood, sampled at week 0. The receptor source for this set is a human donor with alopecia areata.

The chain recombines TRBV11-2 with TRBJ2-3, with 12 bases identical to TRBD2. CDR3 size: 16 residues. Trimming cost V 5 bases and J 8 bases; bases outside gene matches: 11. CDR1 and CDR2 (germline): SGHAT, FQNNGV. The CDR3 sequence is CASSPPGLAGSGTQYF. The CDR3 DNA reads TGTGCCAGCAGCCCCCCGGGACTAGCGGGTAGTGGTACGCAGTATTTT.

This clone came up once. The rearrangement joins TRBV18 to TRBJ2-1; 10 positions match TRBD1. Germline assignment: CDR1 KGHSH and CDR2 LQKENI. The CDR3 contains 14 residues. The trim removed 3 bases at V and 10 bases at J, leaving 6 bases unmatched. The CDR3 spells CASSPLRTGGEQFF. CDR3 nucleotides: TGTGCCAGCTCACCCCTCAGGACAGGGGGAGAGCAGTTCTTC. Supplemented by reference TRBV18 and TRBJ2-1, the full variable domain reads NAGVMQNPRHLVRRRGQEARLRCSPMKGHSHVYWYRQLPEEGLKFMVYLQKENIIDESGMPKERFSAEFPKEGPSILRIQQVVRGDSAAYFCASSPLRTGGEQFFGPGTRLTVL.